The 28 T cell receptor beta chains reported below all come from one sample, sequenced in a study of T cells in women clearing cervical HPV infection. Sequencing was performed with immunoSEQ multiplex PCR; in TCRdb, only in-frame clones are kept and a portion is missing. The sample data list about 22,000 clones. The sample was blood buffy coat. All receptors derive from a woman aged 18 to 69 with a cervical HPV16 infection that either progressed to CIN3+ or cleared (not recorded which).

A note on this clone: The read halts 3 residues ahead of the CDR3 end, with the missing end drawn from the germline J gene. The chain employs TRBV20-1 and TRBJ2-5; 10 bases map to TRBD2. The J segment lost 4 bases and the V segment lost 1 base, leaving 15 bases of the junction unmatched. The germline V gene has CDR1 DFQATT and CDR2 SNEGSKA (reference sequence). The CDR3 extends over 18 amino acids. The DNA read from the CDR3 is TGCAGTGCTAGAGGAGGGCGTCTAGCGGGAGTCGAACGAGAGACC. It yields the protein CSARGGRLAGVERET. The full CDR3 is CSARGGRLAGVERETQYF.

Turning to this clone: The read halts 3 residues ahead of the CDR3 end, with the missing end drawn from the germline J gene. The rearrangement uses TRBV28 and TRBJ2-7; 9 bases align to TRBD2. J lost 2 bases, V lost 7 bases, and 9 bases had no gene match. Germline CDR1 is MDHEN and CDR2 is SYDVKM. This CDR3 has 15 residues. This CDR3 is CASTFASGATYEQYF. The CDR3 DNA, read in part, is TGTGCCAGCACCTTTGCTAGCGGGGCTACCTACGAG. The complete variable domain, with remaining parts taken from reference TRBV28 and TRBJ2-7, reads DVKVTQSSRYLVKRTGEKVFLECVQDMDHENMFWYRQDPGLGLRLIYFSYDVKMKEKGDIPEGYSVSREKKERFSLILESASTNQTSMYLCASTFASGATYEQYFGPGTRLTVT.

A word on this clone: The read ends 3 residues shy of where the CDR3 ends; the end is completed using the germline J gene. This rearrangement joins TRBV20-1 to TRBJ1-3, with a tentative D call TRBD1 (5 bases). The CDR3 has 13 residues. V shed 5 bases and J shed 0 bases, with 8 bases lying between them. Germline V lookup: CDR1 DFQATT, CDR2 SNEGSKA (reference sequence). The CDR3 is CSAPGHSGNTIYF. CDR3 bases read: TGCAGTGCTCCAGGACACTCTGGAAACACC.

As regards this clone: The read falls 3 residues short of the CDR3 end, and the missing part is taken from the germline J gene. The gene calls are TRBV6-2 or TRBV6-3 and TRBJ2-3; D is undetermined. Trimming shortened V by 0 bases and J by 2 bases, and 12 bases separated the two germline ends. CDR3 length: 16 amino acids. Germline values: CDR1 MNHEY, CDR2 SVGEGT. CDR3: CASSYSTGGYTDTQYF. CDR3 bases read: TGTGCCAGCAGTTACTCGACTGGCGGATACACAGATACG.

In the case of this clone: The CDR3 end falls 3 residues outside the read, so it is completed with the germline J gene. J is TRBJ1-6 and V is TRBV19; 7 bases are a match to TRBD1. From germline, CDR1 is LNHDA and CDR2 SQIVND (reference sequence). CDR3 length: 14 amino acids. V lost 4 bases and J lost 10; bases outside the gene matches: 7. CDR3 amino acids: CASSTTGNSSPLHF. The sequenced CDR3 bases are TGTGCCAGTAGTACGACAGGGAACTCCTCACCC.

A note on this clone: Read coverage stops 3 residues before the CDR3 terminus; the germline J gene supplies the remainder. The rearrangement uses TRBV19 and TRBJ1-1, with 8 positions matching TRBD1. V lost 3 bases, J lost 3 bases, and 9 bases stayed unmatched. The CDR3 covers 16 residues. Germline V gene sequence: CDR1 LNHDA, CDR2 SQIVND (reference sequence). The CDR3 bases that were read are TGTGCCAGTAGTATGGGGGGGAACAGGGGGGACACTGAA. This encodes CASSMGGNRGDTE. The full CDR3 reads CASSMGGNRGDTEAFF.

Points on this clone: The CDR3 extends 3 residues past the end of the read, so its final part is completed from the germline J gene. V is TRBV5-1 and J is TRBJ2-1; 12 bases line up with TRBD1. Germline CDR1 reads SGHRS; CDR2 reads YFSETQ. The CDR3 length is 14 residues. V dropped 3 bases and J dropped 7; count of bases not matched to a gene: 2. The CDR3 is CASSSGQGANEQFF. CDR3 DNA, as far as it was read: TGCGCCAGCAGCTCGGGACAGGGGGCGAATGAG.

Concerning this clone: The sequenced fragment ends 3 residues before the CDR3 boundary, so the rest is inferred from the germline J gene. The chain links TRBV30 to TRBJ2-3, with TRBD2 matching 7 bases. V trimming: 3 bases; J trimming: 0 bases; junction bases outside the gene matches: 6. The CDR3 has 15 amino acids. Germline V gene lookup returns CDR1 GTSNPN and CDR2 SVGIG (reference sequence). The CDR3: CAWSSLAESTDTQYF. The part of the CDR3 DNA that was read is TGTGCCTGGAGCTCTCTAGCGGAGAGCACAGATACG.

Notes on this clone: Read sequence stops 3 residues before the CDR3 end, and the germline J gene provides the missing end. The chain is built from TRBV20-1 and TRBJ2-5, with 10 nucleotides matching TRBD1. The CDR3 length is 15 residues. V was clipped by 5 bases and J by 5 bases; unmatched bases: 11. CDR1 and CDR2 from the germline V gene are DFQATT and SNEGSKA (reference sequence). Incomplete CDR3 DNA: TGCAGTGCTCTACCGGGGACAGGGGTGGAGGAGACC. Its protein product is CSALPGTGVEET. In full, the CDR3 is CSALPGTGVEETQYF.

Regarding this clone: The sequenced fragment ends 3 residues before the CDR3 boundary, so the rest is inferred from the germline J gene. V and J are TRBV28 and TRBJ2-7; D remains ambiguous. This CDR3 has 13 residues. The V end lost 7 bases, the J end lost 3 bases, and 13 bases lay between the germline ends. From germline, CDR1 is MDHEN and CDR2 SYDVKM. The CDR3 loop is CASNPTVLYEQYF. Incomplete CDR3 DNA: TGTGCCAGCAATCCGACTGTACTCTACGAG.

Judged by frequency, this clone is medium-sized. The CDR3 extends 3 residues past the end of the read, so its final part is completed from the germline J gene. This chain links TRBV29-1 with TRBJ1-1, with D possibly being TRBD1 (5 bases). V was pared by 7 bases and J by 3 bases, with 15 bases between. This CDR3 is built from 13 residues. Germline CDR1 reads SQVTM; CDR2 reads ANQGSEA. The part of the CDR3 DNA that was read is TGCAGCGGGGGGGGGTTTCGGGACACTGAA. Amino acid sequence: CSGGGFRDTE. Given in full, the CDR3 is CSGGGFRDTEAFF.

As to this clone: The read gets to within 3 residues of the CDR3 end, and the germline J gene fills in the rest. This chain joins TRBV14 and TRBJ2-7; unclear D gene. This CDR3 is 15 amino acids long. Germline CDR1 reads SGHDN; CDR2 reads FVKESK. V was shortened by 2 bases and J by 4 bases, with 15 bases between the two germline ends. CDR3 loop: CASSQLLASHYEQYF. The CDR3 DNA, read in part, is TGTGCCAGCAGCCAATTACTTGCAAGCCATTACGAG.

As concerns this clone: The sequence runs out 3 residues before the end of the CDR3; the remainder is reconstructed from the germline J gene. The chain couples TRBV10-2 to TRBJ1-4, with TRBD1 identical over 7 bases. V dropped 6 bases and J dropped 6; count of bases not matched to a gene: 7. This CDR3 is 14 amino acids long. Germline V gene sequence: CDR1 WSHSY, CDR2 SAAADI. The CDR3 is CASRETGRDEKLFF. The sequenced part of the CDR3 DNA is TGCGCCAGCAGAGAGACAGGGAGAGATGAAAAA.

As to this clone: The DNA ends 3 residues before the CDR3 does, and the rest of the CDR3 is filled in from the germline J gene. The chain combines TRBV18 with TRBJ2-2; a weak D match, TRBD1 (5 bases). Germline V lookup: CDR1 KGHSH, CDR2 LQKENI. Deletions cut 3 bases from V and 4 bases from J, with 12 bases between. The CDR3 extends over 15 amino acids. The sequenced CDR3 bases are TGTGCCAGCTCACCTTCTGCAGGGCCCACCGGGGAG. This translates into CASSPSAGPTGE. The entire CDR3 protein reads CASSPSAGPTGELFF.

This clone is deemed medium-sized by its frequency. The sequenced CDR3 bases are TGCAGCGTTGATATATCTAGCGGGTCTATCACAGATACG. Translation: CSVDISSGSITDT. The whole CDR3 sequence reads CSVDISSGSITDTQYF. The chain recombines TRBV29-1 with TRBJ2-3, with 8 bases identical to TRBD2. The read terminates 3 residues before the CDR3 end, so the remaining end is supplied by the germline J gene. The trim removed 3 bases at V and 2 bases at J, leaving 10 bases unmatched. This CDR3 is built from 16 residues. Germline CDR1 is SQVTM and CDR2 is ANQGSEA.

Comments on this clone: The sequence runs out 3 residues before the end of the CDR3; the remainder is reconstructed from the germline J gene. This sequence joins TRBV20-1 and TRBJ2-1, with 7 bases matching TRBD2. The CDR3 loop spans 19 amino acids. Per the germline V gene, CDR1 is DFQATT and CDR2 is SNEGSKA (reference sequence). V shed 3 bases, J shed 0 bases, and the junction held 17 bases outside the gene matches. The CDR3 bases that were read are TGCAGTGCTAGGGGGCAAACGACTAGCCTTTTACGCTCCTACAATGAG. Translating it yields CSARGQTTSLLRSYNE. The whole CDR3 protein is CSARGQTTSLLRSYNEQFF.

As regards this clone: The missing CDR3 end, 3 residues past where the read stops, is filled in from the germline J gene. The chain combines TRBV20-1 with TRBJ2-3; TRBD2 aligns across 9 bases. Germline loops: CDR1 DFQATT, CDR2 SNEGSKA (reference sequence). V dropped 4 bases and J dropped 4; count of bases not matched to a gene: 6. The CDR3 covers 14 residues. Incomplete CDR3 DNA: TGCAGTGCTACCGGGACTAGCCTTTCAGATACG. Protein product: CSATGTSLSDT. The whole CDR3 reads CSATGTSLSDTQYF.

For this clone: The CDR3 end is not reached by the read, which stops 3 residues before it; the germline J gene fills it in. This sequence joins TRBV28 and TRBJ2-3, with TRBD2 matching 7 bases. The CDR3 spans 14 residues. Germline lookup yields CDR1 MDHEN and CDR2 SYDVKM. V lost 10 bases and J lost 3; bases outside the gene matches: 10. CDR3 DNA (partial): TGTGCCACCTCGGGAAGAGCGGGAACAGATACG. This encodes CATSGRAGTDT. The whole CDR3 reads CATSGRAGTDTQYF.

This CDR3 reads CAARLAGVETQYF. The part of the CDR3 DNA that was read is TGTGCCGCCAGACTAGCGGGGGTGGAGACC. V gene TRBV6-2 or TRBV6-3 combines with J gene TRBJ2-5, with TRBD2 identical over 12 bases. The read falls 3 residues short of the CDR3 end, and the missing part is taken from the germline J gene. This CDR3 has 13 amino acids. Germline V gene lookup returns CDR1 MNHEY and CDR2 SVGEGT. J lost 5 bases, V lost 11 bases, and 6 bases had no gene match.

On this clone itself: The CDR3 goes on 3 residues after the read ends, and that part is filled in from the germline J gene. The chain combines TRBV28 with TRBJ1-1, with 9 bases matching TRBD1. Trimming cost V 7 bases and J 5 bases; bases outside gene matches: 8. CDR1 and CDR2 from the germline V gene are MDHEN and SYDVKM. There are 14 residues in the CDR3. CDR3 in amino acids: CASNEQGARTEAFF. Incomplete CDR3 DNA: TGTGCCAGCAACGAACAGGGGGCCCGGACTGAA. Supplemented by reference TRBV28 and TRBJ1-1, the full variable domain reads DVKVTQSSRYLVKRTGEKVFLECVQDMDHENMFWYRQDPGLGLRLIYFSYDVKMKEKGDIPEGYSVSREKKERFSLILESASTNQTSMYLCASNEQGARTEAFFGQGTRLTVV.

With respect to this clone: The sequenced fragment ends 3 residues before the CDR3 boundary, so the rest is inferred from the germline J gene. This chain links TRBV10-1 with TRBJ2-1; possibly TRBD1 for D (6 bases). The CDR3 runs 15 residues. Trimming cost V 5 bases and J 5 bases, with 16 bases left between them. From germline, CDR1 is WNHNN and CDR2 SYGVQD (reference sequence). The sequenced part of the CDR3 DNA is TGCGCCAGCAGTCAAAGTCAGGGGTGGAACAATGAG. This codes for CASSQSQGWNNE. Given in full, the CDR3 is CASSQSQGWNNEQFF.

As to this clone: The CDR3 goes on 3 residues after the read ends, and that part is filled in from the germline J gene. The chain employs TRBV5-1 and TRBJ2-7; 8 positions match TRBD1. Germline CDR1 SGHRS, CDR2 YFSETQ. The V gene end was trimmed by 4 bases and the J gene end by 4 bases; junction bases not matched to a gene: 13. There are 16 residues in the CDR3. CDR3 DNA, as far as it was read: TGCGCCAGCAGCCGAGACGGACAGGGAGATTTTTACGAG. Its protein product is CASSRDGQGDFYE. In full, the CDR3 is CASSRDGQGDFYEQYF.

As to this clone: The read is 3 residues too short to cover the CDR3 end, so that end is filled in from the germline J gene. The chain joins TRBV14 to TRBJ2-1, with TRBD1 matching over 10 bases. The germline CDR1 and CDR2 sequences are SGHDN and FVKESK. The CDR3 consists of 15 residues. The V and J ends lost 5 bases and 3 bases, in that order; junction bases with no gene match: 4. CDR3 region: CASSATGGLYNEQFF. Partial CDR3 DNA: TGTGCCAGCAGCGCGACAGGGGGCCTCTACAATGAG.

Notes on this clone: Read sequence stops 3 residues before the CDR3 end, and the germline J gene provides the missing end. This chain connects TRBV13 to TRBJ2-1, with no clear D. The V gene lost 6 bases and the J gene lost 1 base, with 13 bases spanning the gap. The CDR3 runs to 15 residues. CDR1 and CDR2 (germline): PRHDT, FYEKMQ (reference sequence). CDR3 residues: CASSSRLVSYNEQFF. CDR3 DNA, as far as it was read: TGTGCCAGCAGTTCGAGGCTAGTTTCCTACAATGAG.

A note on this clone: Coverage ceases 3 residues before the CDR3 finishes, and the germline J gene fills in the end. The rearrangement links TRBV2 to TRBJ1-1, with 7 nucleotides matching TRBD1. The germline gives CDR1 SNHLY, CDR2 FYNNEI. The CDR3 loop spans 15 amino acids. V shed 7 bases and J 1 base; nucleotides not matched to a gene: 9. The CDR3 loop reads CASTGQVRQNTEAFF. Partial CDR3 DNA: TGTGCCAGCACAGGACAGGTTCGACAGAACACTGAA.

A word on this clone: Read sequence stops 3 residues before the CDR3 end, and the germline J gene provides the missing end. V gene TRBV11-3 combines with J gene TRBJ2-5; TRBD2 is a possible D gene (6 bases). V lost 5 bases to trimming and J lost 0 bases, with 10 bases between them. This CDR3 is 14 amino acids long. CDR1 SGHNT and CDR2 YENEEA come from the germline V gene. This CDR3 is CASSPGLYQETQYF. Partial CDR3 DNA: TGTGCCAGCAGCCCGGGACTGTACCAAGAGACC.

The CDR3 sequence is CASSHRGSGRAETQYF. Incomplete CDR3 DNA: TGTGCCAGTTCTCACCGGGGTAGCGGGAGGGCGGAGACC. The chain has TRBV19 and TRBJ2-5, with TRBD2 matching over 11 bases. The read terminates 3 residues before the CDR3 end, so the remaining end is supplied by the germline J gene. Trimming took 8 bases from V and 5 from J; bases not matched to a gene: 13. CDR1 is LNHDA, CDR2 SQIVND, per germline (reference sequence). The CDR3 contains 16 residues.

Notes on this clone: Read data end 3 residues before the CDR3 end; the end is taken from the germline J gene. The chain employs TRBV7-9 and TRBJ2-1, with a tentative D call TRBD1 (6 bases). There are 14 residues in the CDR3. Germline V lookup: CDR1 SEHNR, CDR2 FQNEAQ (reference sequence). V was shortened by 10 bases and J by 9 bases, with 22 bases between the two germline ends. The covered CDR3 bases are TGTGCCATCCAACGGCCATTGGGACACGCTGAG. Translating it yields CAIQRPLGHAE. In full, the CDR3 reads CAIQRPLGHAEQFF. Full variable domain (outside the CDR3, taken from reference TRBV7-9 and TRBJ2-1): DTGVSQNPRHKITKRGQNVTFRCDPISEHNRLYWYRQTLGQGPEFLTYFQNEAQLEKSRLLSDRFSAERPKGSFSTLEIQRTEQGDSAMYLCAIQRPLGHAEQFFGPGTRLTVL.